The TCR beta chain under discussion was sequenced for a study of cytomegalovirus exposure and HLA in healthy donors. Generated by immunoSEQ multiplex PCR, the TCRdb table keeps only in-frame clones and is missing some. The sample has about 150,000 clones; approximately 86% are singletons. Of note for this clone: Its antigen is unknown.

Study outcomes and limitations: A later analysis found first-cohort TCR clusters tended to co-occur in the 90 to 150 validation repertoires. Cytomegalovirus status was reportedly diagnosed by the classifier with high sensitivity and specificity.

This receptor was taken from a man in his late teens or twenties in good health and CMV-seropositive. The sequenced material came from PBMCs.

CDR3 loop: CASSQDFGDIVGYTF. The CDR3 DNA reads TGTGCCAGCAGCCAAGATTTTGGGGACATAGTTGGCTACACCTTC. The chain recombines TRBV4-2 with TRBJ1-2; TRBD1 might be the D (6 bases). The CDR3 length is 15 residues. V dropped 0 bases and J dropped 7 bases, with 15 bases sitting between them. Germline CDR1 LGHNA, CDR2 YNFKEQ.